These 5 T cell receptor beta chains originate from one sample sequenced in a study of CD8+CD57+ T cells in acquired aplastic anemia. The patients chosen for sequencing had shown expansion of CD8+CD57+ cells (detected by flow cytometry). TCR beta VDJ and CDR3 profiles were obtained from a genomic DNA template. TCRdb ran MiXCR on the reads and lists one entry per CDR3 protein. Of around 430,000 distinct CDR3 sequences in the sample, around a third were seen once. Sequencing was done on a sample of sorted CD4+, CD8+, or CD8+CD57+ T cells (not recorded which) from PBMCs. These receptors were taken from a human donor with aplastic anemia.

This clonotype was seen at least ten times. The V gene is TRBV19, the J gene TRBJ1-5; no clear D. This CDR3 is built from 16 residues. Trimming removed 0 bases from V and 0 bases from J, with 9 bases in between. CDR1 LNHDA and CDR2 SQIVND come from the germline V gene (reference sequence). The chain's CDR3 is CASSIEGRNSNQPQHF. In DNA, the CDR3 is TGTGCCAGTAGTATAGAGGGCAGAAATAGCAATCAGCCCCAGCATTTT.

The V call is TRBV6-2 or TRBV6-3, the J call TRBJ1-6; no reliable D call. Germline CDR1 is MNHEY and CDR2 is SVGEGT. This CDR3 region has 16 residues. Trimming took 0 bases from V and 3 from J, leaving 9 bases between them. CDR3: CASSYSRNYYNSPLHF. CDR3 nucleotides: TGTGCCAGCAGTTACTCGAGGAATTACTATAATTCACCCCTCCACTTT.

The chain uses TRBV5-1 and TRBJ2-5; D is uncertain. The germline CDR1 and CDR2 sequences are SGHRS and YFSETQ. The CDR3 is 13 residues long. V was pared by 0 bases and J by 4 bases, with 7 bases between. CDR3 sequence reads: CASSLGVTETQYF. CDR3 DNA: TGCGCCAGCAGCTTGGGCGTTACAGAGACCCAGTACTTC.

The chain uses TRBV24-1 and TRBJ1-2; the match to TRBD1 covers 7 bases. J lost 7 bases, V lost 3 bases, and 7 bases had no gene match. From germline, CDR1 is KGHDR and CDR2 SFDVKD. CDR3 size: 14 residues. CDR3 coding DNA: TGTGCCACCAGTGATATCGACAGGGTTGGTGGCTACACCTTC. This codes for CATSDIDRVGGYTF.

The chain has TRBV2 and TRBJ1-1; 8 nucleotides match TRBD1. The CDR3 is 15 residues long. The germline V gene has CDR1 SNHLY and CDR2 FYNNEI. J was trimmed by 3 bases and V by 6 bases; bases with no gene match: 9. The DNA for the CDR3 is TGTGCCAGCAGCGCTGCCGGACAGGGAGACACTGAAGCTTTCTTT. Encoded protein: CASSAAGQGDTEAFF.